This T cell receptor beta chain was captured in a study of blood T cell repertoires in COVID-19. Method: immunoSEQ multiplex PCR; TCRdb's copy keeps in-frame clones and lacks some. Of more than 150,000 clones listed, 86% are singletons. CDR1 is SGHRS and CDR2 is YFSETQ in the germline V gene. V was trimmed by 0 bases and J by 2 bases, leaving 13 bases between them. This CDR3 region has 16 residues. The rearrangement joins TRBV5-1 to TRBJ2-3; D perhaps matches TRBD1 (5 bases). This clonotype originated in an older woman with acute or convalescent COVID-19. Sequenced sample: peripheral blood. Written as DNA, the CDR3 is TGCGCCAGCAGCTTGGCGCAGGGTGGGCTCACAGATACGCAGTATTTT. It specifies CASSLAQGGLTDTQYF.